A single sample gave rise to the 18 T cell receptor beta chains below, sequenced in a study of cytomegalovirus exposure and HLA in healthy donors. Vbeta (60) and Jbeta (13) primers were used in the PCR. TCRdb keeps only in-frame clones here, not all; method: immunoSEQ multiplex PCR. The repertoire holds about 160,000 clones, with more than 80% as singletons. Sequencing was done on a sample of PBMCs. The receptors were gathered from a woman younger than 35 in good health and CMV-seronegative.

The chain carries TRBV7-3 and TRBJ1-1; D possibly corresponds to TRBD1 (5 bases). V lost 4 bases and J lost 0, with 6 bases in between. Germline V gives CDR1 SGHTA, CDR2 FQGTGA. CDR3 length: 13 amino acids. The CDR3 loop reads CASSSDMNTEAFF. The CDR3 coding sequence is TGTGCCAGCAGCTCGGACATGAACACTGAAGCTTTCTTT. Based on the CDR3 plus reference TRBV7-3 and TRBJ1-1, the full variable domain is GAGVSQTPSNKVTEKGKYVELRCDPISGHTALYWYRQSLGQGPEFLIYFQGTGAADDSGLPNDRFFAVRPEGSVSTLKIQRTERGDSAVYLCASSSDMNTEAFFGQGTRLTVV.

V is TRBV5-1 and J is TRBJ2-2; D unclear. The length of the CDR3 is 14 residues. The V and J ends lost 2 bases and 1 base respectively, with 6 bases between them. CDR1 and CDR2 (germline): SGHRS, YFSETQ. CDR3 protein: CASSFAVNTGELFF. For the CDR3, the DNA is TGCGCCAGCAGCTTCGCGGTGAACACCGGGGAGCTGTTTTTT.

CDR3 region: CASSPSSSGGTIQYF. The CDR3 DNA follows: TGTGCCAGCAGTCCCTCCTCTTCAGGGGGGACCATTCAGTACTTC. The chain is built from TRBV6-5 and TRBJ2-4; possible D gene TRBD1, 7 bases. Trimming took 5 bases from V and 9 from J, leaving 20 bases between them. The germline gives CDR1 MNHEY, CDR2 SVGAGI. CDR3 length equals 15 residues.

The chain couples TRBV7-6 to TRBJ2-1; 8 bases map to TRBD1. The germline CDR1 and CDR2 sequences are SGHVS and FNYEAQ. This CDR3 is built from 14 residues. With 1 base clipped from V and 5 bases from J, the junction kept 1 base outside the gene matches. For the CDR3, the DNA is TGTGCCAGCAGCTTAGGGGGACAGGACAATGAGCAGTTCTTC. Translation gives CASSLGGQDNEQFF.

This chain connects TRBV28 to TRBJ2-5; D unresolved. The last part of the DNA fits TRBJ2-7 better; the J call may be wrong. The CDR3 consists of 12 residues. Germline CDR1 reads MDHEN; CDR2 reads SYDVKM. Written as DNA, the CDR3 is TGTGCCAGCAGTTTATCCCTCAACGAGCAGTACTTC. Protein sequence: CASSLSLNEQYF.

The J gene is TRBJ2-7, the V gene TRBV5-5; TRBD1 is a possible D gene (8 bases). CDR3 length equals 14 residues. Per the germline V gene, CDR1 is SGHKS and CDR2 is YYEKEE (reference sequence). With 4 bases removed from V and 2 bases from J, the gap between germline ends came to 13 bases. CDR3 DNA: TGTGCCAGCAGCACAGGGGGGAGGGCCTACGAGCAGTACTTC. Translating it yields CASSTGGRAYEQYF.

The V call is TRBV11-2, the J call TRBJ2-7; D is perhaps TRBD1 (6 bases). This CDR3 region has 14 residues. Trimming cost V 1 base and J 4 bases, with 11 bases left between them. The germline gives CDR1 SGHAT, CDR2 FQNNGV. The CDR3: CASSLGHRVYEQYF. CDR3 nucleotide sequence: TGTGCCAGCAGCTTAGGGCACAGGGTTTACGAGCAGTACTTC.

The CDR3 loop reads CASSQEVGEDTQYF. In nucleotides, the CDR3 is TGCGCCAGCAGCCAAGAGGTAGGAGAAGATACGCAGTATTTT. The chain has TRBV4-1 and TRBJ2-3, with D uncertain. The CDR3 has 14 residues. The V gene lost 0 bases and the J gene lost 5 bases, with 9 bases spanning the gap. Germline V gives CDR1 MGHRA, CDR2 YSYEKL.

The chain carries TRBV6-1 and TRBJ2-3; TRBD2 might be the D (6 bases). Trimming took off 1 base at V and 0 bases at J, with 8 bases between the two ends. CDR3 length equals 15 residues. Germline V gene sequence: CDR1 MNHNS, CDR2 SASEGT. The CDR3 DNA is TGTGCCAGCAGTGAAGGACTAGTTAGCACAGATACGCAGTATTTT. Its protein is CASSEGLVSTDTQYF.

J is TRBJ2-7 and V is TRBV11-2; D might be TRBD1 (6 bases). The CDR3 runs to 16 residues. Germline V gene data show CDR1 as SGHAT and CDR2 as FQNNGV. Trimming cost V 5 bases and J 5 bases, with 22 bases left between them. For the CDR3, the DNA is TGTGCCAGCAGCCCTCGATCGGCCAGGGGAGTGGACGAGCAGTACTTC. It translates to CASSPRSARGVDEQYF.

V usage is TRBV19 and J usage is TRBJ2-7; a possible D gene is TRBD1 (5 bases). Germline V gene data show CDR1 as LNHDA and CDR2 as SQIVND (reference sequence). Trimming shortened V by 3 bases and J by 2 bases, and 8 bases separated the two germline ends. The CDR3 runs to 13 residues. Here the CDR3 DNA reads TGTGCCAGTAGTATCGGACATGCCTACGAGCAGTACTTC. Its translation is CASSIGHAYEQYF. Complete variable domain (other parts from reference TRBV19 and TRBJ2-7): DGGITQSPKYLFRKEGQNVTLSCEQNLNHDAMYWYRQDPGQGLRLIYYSQIVNDFQKGDIAEGYSVSREKKESFPLTVTSAQKNPTAFYLCASSIGHAYEQYFGPGTRLTVT.

The chain employs TRBV27 and TRBJ2-2, with D uncertain. The CDR3 contains 17 residues. V lost 1 base and J 1 base, leaving 13 bases between the germline ends. Germline V gene data show CDR1 as MNHEY and CDR2 as SMNVEV (reference sequence). CDR3 sequence: CASSLFGAIVNTGELFF. CDR3 in DNA: TGTGCCAGCAGTTTATTCGGAGCGATTGTGAACACCGGGGAGCTGTTTTTT.

In regard to this clone: The germline gene is not matched at one end of the junction; a read error may be the cause. The CDR3, as DNA: TGTGCCAGCAGGACCGGCCCGGGACAGGGAGATTTC. Translated: CASRTGPGQGDF. The chain couples TRBV2 to TRBJ2-7; 9 bases map to TRBD1. Germline-derived CDR1 and CDR2 are SNHLY and FYNNEI. The CDR3 is 12 residues long.

The rearrangement uses TRBV18 and TRBJ1-1; 9 nucleotides agree with TRBD1. The J segment lost 1 base and the V segment lost 6 bases, leaving 9 bases of the junction unmatched. The CDR3 loop spans 16 amino acids. The germline V gene encodes CDR1 KGHSH and CDR2 LQKENI. CDR3 bases: TGTGCCAGCTCCCAACAGGGGGCTACCCCGAACACTGAAGCTTTCTTT. Amino acids: CASSQQGATPNTEAFF.

The V and J genes are TRBV4-1 and TRBJ2-5; 10 positions match TRBD2. Germline assignment: CDR1 MGHRA and CDR2 YSYEKL. V lost 3 bases, J lost 6 bases, and 13 bases stayed unmatched. CDR3 length: 17 residues. This CDR3 is CASSHGVELAGMKTQYF. The CDR3 DNA is TGCGCCAGCAGCCACGGTGTAGAACTAGCGGGGATGAAGACCCAGTACTTC.

The V gene is TRBV2, the J gene TRBJ1-4, with 7 bases that match TRBD1. Per germline, CDR1 SNHLY and CDR2 FYNNEI. Trimming took 6 bases from V and 6 from J; bases not matched to a gene: 4. The CDR3 runs to 13 residues. The CDR3 DNA sequence: TGTGCCAGCAGAGCCGACAGGGATGAAAAACTGTTTTTT. It specifies CASRADRDEKLFF. The complete variable domain, with remaining parts taken from reference TRBV2 and TRBJ1-4, reads EPEVTQTPSHQVTQMGQEVILRCVPISNHLYFYWYRQILGQKVEFLVSFYNNEISEKSEIFDDQFSVERPDGSNFTLKIRSTKLEDSAMYFCASRADRDEKLFFGSGTQLSVL.

V is TRBV28 and J is TRBJ2-5, with D possibly being TRBD1 (5 bases). TRBJ2-7 matches the DNA end more closely, so the J call is doubtful. Germline assignment: CDR1 MDHEN and CDR2 SYDVKM. This CDR3 has 16 residues. For the CDR3, the DNA is TGTGCCAGCAGCCCCGCCTCTGCAGGGCGAAGCTACGAGCAGTACTTC. Protein product: CASSPASAGRSYEQYF.

The CDR3 region is CASRGLVDIQYF. In DNA form, the CDR3 reads TGTGCCAGCAGGGGACTAGTGGACATTCAGTACTTC. This chain joins TRBV2 and TRBJ2-4; 8 positions match TRBD2. Trimming cost V 6 bases and J 8 bases; bases outside gene matches: 3. From germline, CDR1 is SNHLY and CDR2 FYNNEI. There are 12 residues in the CDR3.